Listed below are T cell receptor beta chains from one sample, sequenced in a study of OX40 agonist ivuxolimab in advanced cancers. The method was immunoSEQ multiplex PCR; TCRdb's version includes in-frame clones alone and lacks a portion of them. The data contain tens of thousands of clones, roughly three quarters of them singletons. The sequencing here drew on CD4+ or CD8+ T cells sorted from blood, taken in a trial of the OX40 agonist ivuxolimab. The origin of the receptors is an adult with an advanced solid tumor such as melanoma, head and neck, liver or kidney cancer. Each CDR3 is given with its conserved first and last residue. D genes are given only for firm matches. Clone sizes are given selectively: once, few, many, or a class where the clone is expanded.

clone size | J gene | V gene | D gene | CDR3 protein | CDR3 DNA
NA | TRBJ2-1 | TRBV5-4 | TRBD2 | CASSFRLAGGRSSYNEQFF | TGTGCCAGCAGCTTCCGACTAGCGGGGGGCCGGAGCTCCTACAATGAGCAGTTCTTC
NA | TRBJ1-2 | TRBV5-6 | NA | CASRKGGGYTF | TGTGCCAGCAGAAAAGGAGGGGGCTACACCTTC
once | TRBJ2-2 | TRBV25-1 | NA | CASSNDRTGELFF | TGTGCCAGCAGTAATGACCGCACCGGGGAGCTGTTTTTT
few | TRBJ2-4 | TRBV11-2 | TRBD1 | CASSLVFDWDSVKNIQYF | TGTGCCAGCAGCTTAGTTTTTGATTGGGACAGTGTAAAAAACATTCAGTACTTC
many | TRBJ1-4 | TRBV4-2 | NA | CASSQGVQGTNEKLFF | TGTGCCAGCAGCCAAGGCGTTCAAGGGACTAATGAAAAACTGTTTTTT
few | TRBJ1-2 | TRBV29-1 | TRBD1 | CSVELWTGEYGYTF | TGCAGCGTTGAATTATGGACAGGGGAGTATGGCTACACCTTC
NA | TRBJ2-5 | TRBV7-3 | NA | CASSLMASGVKHYQETQYF | TGTGCCAGCAGCTTAATGGCGTCAGGGGTAAAACACTACCAAGAGACCCAGTACTTC
NA | TRBJ2-1 | TRBV19 | TRBD2 | CASSIAGGPFNEQFF | TGTGCCAGTAGTATAGCGGGGGGGCCTTTCAATGAGCAGTTCTTC
NA | TRBJ2-5 | TRBV4-2 | NA | CASRAGEGTQYF | TGTGCCAGTCGAGCAGGTGAGGGGACCCAGTACTTC
NA | TRBJ2-1 | TRBV9 | NA | CASSVVGSSYNEQFF | TGTGCCAGCAGCGTGGTGGGGAGCTCCTACAATGAGCAGTTCTTC